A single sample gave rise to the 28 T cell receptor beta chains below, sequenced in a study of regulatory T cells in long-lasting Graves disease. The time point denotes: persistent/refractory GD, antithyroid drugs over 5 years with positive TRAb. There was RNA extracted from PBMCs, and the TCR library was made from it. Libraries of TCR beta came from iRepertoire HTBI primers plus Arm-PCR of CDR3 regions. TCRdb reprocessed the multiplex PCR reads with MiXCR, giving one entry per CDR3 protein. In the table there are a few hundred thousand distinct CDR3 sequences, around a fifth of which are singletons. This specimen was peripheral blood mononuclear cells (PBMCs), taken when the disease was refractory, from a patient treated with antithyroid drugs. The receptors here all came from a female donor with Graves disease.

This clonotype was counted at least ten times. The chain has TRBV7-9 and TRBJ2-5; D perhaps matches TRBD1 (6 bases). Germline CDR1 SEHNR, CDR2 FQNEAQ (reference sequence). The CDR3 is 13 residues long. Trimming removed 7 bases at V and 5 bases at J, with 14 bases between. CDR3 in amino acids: CASMDRNKETQYF. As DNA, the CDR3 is TGTGCCAGCATGGACAGAAACAAGGAGACCCAGTACTTC.

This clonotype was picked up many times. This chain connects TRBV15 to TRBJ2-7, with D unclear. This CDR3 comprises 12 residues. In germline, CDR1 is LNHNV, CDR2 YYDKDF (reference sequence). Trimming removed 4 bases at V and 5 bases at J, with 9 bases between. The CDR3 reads CATSTKVDEQYF. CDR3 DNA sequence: TGTGCCACCAGCACCAAAGTAGACGAGCAGTACTTC.

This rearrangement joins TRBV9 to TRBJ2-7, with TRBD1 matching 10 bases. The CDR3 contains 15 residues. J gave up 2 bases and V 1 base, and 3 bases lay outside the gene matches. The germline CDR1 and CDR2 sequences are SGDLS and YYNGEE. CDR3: CASSVKGQGPYEQYF. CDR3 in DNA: TGTGCCAGCAGCGTAAAGGGACAGGGGCCCTACGAGCAGTACTTC.

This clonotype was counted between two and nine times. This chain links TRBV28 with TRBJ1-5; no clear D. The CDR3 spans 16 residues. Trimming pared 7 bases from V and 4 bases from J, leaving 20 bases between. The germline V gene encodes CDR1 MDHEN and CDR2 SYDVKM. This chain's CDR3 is CASKSLGAGNNQPQHF. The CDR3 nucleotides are TGTGCCAGCAAATCCCTCGGTGCGGGGAATAATCAGCCCCAGCATTTT. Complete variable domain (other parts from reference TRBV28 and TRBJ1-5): DVKVTQSSRYLVKRTGEKVFLECVQDMDHENMFWYRQDPGLGLRLIYFSYDVKMKEKGDIPEGYSVSREKKERFSLILESASTNQTSMYLCASKSLGAGNNQPQHFGDGTRLSIL.

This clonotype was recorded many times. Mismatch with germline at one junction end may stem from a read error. Here the CDR3 DNA reads TGTGCCAGCAGCTTAGGGCCGGGTGAGCAGTACTTC. Amino acid sequence: CASSLGPGEQYF. J is TRBJ2-7 and V is TRBV5-1, with D uncertain. Germline V CDR1 and CDR2: SGHRS, YFSETQ. This CDR3 has 12 amino acids.

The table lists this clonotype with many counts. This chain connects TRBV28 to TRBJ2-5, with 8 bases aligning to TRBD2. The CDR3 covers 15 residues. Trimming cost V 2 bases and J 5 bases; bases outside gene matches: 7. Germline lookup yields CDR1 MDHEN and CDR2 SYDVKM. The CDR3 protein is CASSLEAGVMETQYF. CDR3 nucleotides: TGTGCCAGCAGTTTAGAAGCGGGGGTTATGGAGACCCAGTACTTC.

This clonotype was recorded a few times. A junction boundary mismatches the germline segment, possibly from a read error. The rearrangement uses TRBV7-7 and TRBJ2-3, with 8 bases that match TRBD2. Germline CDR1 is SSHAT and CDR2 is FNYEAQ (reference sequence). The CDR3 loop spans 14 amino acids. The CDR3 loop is CASSGRGPTDTQYF. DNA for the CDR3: TGTGCTAGCAGCGGGAGAGGCCCCACAGATACGCAGTATTTT.

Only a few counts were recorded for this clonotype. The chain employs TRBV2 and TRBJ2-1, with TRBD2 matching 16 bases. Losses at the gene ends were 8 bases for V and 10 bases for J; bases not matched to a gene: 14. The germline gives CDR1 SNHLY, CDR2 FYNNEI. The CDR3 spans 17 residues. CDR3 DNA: TGTGCCAGCGGATTAAACCCCCCGGGACTAGCGGGGGGGGAGCAGTTCTTC. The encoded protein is CASGLNPPGLAGGEQFF.

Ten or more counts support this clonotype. The CDR3 reads CASSEPGLVGYTF. Written as DNA, the CDR3 is TGTGCCAGCAGTGAACCGGGGTTGGTTGGCTACACCTTC. The V and J genes are TRBV2 and TRBJ1-2; D is ambiguous. In germline, CDR1 is SNHLY, CDR2 FYNNEI. The ends were cut back, 2 bases at V and 7 bases at J, with 11 bases in the middle. The CDR3 runs 13 residues.

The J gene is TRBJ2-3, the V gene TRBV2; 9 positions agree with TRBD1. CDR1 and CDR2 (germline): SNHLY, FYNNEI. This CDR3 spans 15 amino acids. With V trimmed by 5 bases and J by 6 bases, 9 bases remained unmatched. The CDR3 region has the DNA TGTGCCAGCAGTTCCCGGACAGGGGCCCCCGATACGCAGTATTTT. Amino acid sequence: CASSSRTGAPDTQYF.

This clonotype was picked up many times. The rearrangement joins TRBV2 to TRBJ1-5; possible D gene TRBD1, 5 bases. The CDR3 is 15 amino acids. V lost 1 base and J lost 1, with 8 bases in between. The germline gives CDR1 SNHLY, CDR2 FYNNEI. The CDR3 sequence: CASSEEAGSNQPQHF. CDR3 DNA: TGTGCCAGCAGTGAAGAGGCAGGGAGCAATCAGCCCCAGCATTTT.

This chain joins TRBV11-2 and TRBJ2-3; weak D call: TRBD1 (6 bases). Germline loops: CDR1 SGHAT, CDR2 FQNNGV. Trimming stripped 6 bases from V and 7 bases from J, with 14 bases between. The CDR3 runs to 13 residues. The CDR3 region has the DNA TGTGCCAGCAGGCCAAACAGGGCGTATACGCAGTATTTT. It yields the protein CASRPNRAYTQYF. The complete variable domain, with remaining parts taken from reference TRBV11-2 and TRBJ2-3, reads EAGVAQSPRYKIIEKRQSVAFWCNPISGHATLYWYQQILGQGPKLLIQFQNNGVVDDSQLPKDRFSAERLKGVDSTLKIQPAKLEDSAVYLCASRPNRAYTQYFGPGTRLTVL.

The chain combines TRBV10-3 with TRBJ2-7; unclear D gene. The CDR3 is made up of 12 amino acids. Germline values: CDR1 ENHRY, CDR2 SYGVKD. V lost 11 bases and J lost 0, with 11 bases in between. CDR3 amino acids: CAVSRSSYEQYF. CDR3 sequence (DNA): TGTGCCGTAAGCAGGAGCTCCTACGAGCAGTACTTC.

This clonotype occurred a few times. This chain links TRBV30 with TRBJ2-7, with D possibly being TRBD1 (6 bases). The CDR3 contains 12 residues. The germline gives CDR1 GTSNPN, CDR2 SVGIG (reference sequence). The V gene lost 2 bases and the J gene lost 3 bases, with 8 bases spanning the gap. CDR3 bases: TGTGCCTGGAGTTCACAGGGCTACGAGCAGTACTTC. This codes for CAWSSQGYEQYF.

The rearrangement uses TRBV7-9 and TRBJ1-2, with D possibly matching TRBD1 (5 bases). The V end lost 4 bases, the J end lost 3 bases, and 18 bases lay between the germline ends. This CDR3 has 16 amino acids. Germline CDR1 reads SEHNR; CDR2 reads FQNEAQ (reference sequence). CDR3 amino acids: CASSSGTENHYYGYTF. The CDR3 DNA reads TGTGCCAGCAGCTCCGGGACGGAGAACCACTACTATGGCTACACCTTC. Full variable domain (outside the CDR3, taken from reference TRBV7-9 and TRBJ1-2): DTGVSQNPRHKITKRGQNVTFRCDPISEHNRLYWYRQTLGQGPEFLTYFQNEAQLEKSRLLSDRFSAERPKGSFSTLEIQRTEQGDSAMYLCASSSGTENHYYGYTFGSGTRLTVV.

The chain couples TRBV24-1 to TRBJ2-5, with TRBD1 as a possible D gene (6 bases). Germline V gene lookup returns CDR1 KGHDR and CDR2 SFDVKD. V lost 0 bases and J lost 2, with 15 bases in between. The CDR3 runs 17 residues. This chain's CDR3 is CATSDLQGQGSQETQYF. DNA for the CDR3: TGTGCCACCAGTGATTTGCAGGGGCAGGGTTCACAAGAGACCCAGTACTTC.

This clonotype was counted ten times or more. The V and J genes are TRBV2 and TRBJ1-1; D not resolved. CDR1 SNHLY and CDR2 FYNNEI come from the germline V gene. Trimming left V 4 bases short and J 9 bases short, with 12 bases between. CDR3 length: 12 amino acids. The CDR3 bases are TGTGCCAGCAGTGGCGTCGACCATCAAGCTTTCTTT. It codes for CASSGVDHQAFF.

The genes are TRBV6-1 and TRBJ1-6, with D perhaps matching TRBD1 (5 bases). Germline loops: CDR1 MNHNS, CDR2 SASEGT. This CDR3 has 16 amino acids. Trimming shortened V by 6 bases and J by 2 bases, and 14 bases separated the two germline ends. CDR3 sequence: CASRTQDITYNSPLHF. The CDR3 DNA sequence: TGTGCCAGCAGAACCCAGGACATAACCTATAATTCACCCCTCCACTTT.

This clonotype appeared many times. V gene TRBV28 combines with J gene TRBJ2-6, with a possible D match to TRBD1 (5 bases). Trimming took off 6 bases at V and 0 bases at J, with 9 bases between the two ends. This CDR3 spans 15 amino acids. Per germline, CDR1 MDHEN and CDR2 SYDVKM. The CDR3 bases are TGTGCCAGCAGCTTCAGGGACTCTGGGGCCAACGTCCTGACTTTC. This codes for CASSFRDSGANVLTF.

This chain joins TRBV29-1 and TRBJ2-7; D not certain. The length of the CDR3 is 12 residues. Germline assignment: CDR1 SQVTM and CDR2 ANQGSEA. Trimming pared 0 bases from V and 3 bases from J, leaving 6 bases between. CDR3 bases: TGCAGCGTTGAAGATGAACACTACGAGCAGTACTTC. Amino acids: CSVEDEHYEQYF.

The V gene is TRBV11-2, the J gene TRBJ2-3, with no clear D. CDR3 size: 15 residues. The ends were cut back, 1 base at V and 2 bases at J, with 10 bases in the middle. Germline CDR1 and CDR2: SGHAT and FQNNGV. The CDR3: CASSLVTPDTDTQYF. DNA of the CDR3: TGTGCCAGCAGCTTAGTAACCCCCGACACAGATACGCAGTATTTT.

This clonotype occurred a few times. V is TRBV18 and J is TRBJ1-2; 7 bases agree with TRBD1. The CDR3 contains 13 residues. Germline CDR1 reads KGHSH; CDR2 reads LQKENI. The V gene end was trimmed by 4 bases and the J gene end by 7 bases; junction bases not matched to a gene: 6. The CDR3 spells CASSRGGAGGYTF. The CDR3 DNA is TGTGCCAGCTCACGAGGGGGCGCTGGTGGCTACACCTTC.

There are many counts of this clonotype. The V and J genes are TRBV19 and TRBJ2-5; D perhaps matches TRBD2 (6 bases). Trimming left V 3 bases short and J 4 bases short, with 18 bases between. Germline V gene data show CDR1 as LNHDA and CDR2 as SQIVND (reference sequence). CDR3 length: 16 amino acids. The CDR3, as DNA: TGTGCCAGTAGTATGGGCCCTCCGGGACTTGTAGAGACCCAGTACTTC. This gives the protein CASSMGPPGLVETQYF.

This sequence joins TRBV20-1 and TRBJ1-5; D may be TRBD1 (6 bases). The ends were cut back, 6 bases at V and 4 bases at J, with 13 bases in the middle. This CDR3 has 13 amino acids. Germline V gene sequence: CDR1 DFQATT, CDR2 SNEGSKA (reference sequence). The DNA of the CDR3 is TGCAGTGCCCTGGGGGCCGCAAATCAGCCCCAGCATTTT. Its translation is CSALGAANQPQHF.

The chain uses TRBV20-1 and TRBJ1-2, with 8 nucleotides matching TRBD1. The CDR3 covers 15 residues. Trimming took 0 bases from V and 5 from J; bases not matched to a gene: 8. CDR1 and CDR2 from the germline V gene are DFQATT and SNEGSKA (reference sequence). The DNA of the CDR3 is TGCAGTGCTAGAGACCCCGGACAGGGTATTTATGGCTACACCTTC. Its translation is CSARDPGQGIYGYTF.

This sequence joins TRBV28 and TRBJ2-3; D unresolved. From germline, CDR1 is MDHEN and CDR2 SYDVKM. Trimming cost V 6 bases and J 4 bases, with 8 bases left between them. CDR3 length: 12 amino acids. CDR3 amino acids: CASSPTPDTQYF. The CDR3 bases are TGTGCCAGCAGCCCGACCCCAGATACGCAGTATTTT. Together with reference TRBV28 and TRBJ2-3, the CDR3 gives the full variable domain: DVKVTQSSRYLVKRTGEKVFLECVQDMDHENMFWYRQDPGLGLRLIYFSYDVKMKEKGDIPEGYSVSREKKERFSLILESASTNQTSMYLCASSPTPDTQYFGPGTRLTVL.

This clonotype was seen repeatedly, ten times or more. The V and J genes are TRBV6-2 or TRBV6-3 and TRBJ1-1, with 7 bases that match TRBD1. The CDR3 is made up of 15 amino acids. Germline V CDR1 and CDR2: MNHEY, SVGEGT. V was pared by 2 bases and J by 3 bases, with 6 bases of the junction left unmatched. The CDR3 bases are TGTGCCAGCAGTTACAACACAGGGGTTGACACTGAAGCTTTCTTT. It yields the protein CASSYNTGVDTEAFF.

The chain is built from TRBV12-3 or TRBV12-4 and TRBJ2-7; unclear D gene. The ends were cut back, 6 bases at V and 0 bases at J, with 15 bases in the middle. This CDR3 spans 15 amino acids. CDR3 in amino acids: CASSQGLGSSYEQYF. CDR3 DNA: TGTGCCAGCAGCCAAGGTCTGGGAAGCTCCTACGAGCAGTACTTC.